This is a list of T cell receptor beta chains from one sample in a study of blood T cells in healthy people across ages. TCRdb re-called the 5' RACE reads with MiXCR, one entry per CDR3 protein. The sample holds about a million distinct CDR3 sequences, around 54% seen once. Source material: blood. The receptors stem from a woman between 55 and 75 years old in good health. Both conserved end residues are part of each CDR3. The D gene is left open where the match is weak. A clone size is listed for some rows: how often the clone was seen (once, few, many), or a class if it is expanded.

abundance,len,j_gene,d_gene,v_gene,CDR3nt,CDR3aa
few,14,TRBJ1-2,TRBD1,TRBV7-2,TGTGCCAGCAGCTCTAAGAGGGGGCGATATGGCTACACCTTC,CASSSKRGRYGYTF
-,11,TRBJ2-5,-,TRBV2,TGTGCCAGGGCGGTGAAGGAGACCCAGTACTTC,CARAVKETQYF
few,15,TRBJ2-7,TRBD2,TRBV9,TGTGCCAGCAGCGAGACTAGCAACGAGAACAATGAGCAGTACTTC,CASSETSNENNEQYF
-,11,TRBJ2-1,-,TRBV12-3/TRBV12-4,TGTGCCAGCAGCATCGGGGATGAGCAGTTCTTC,CASSIGDEQFF
-,14,TRBJ2-5,TRBD2,TRBV20-1,TGCAGTGCTACTATCACCGGGACTAGTTACGGGCAGTACTTC,CSATITGTSYGQYF
few,15,TRBJ2-5,-,TRBV6-6,TGTGCCAGCAGTTATCGTCGTAGCGGTGTGGAGACCCAGTACTTC,CASSYRRSGVETQYF
few,15,TRBJ2-7,TRBD1,TRBV20-1,TGCAGTGCTTCCATGGGGACAGGGAGAGGCTACGAGCAGTACTTC,CSASMGTGRGYEQYF
few,13,TRBJ2-5,TRBD2,TRBV20-1,TGCAGTGCACCGACTAGCGGGAGAGAGACCCAGTACTTC,CSAPTSGRETQYF
many,13,TRBJ2-4,TRBD1,TRBV10-2,TGCGCCTCATCTCAGGGGGCGCGAGACATTCAGTACTTC,CASSQGARDIQYF
-,15,TRBJ2-1,-,TRBV4-1,TGCGCCAGCAGCCATTACGGCGAGAAAGACAATGAGCAGTTCTTC,CASSHYGEKDNEQFF
-,14,TRBJ2-7,TRBD2,TRBV10-3,TGTGCCATCGCAGTAGCGGGAGTATATGGCGAGCAGTACTTC,CAIAVAGVYGEQYF
few,16,TRBJ2-5,TRBD2,TRBV7-2,TGTGCCAGCAGCTTAGTCCGACTAGCGGGCCAAGAGACCCAGTACTTC,CASSLVRLAGQETQYF
-,14,TRBJ2-1,TRBD1,TRBV4-3,TGCGCCAGCAGCTTTTGGACAGGGGGCTATGAGCAGTTCTTC,CASSFWTGGYEQFF
-,15,TRBJ2-1,-,TRBV29-1,TGCAGCGTTGTGTGGGGGGCCCGATCTTACAATGAGCAGTTCTTC,CSVVWGARSYNEQFF
few,14,TRBJ2-3,-,TRBV9,TGTGCCAGCAGCGTATGGCAGAGCACAGATACGCAGTATTTT,CASSVWQSTDTQYF
-,19,TRBJ2-3,TRBD2,TRBV7-9,TGTGCCAGCACCCGACTGCTGAGTAGCGGGAATGTTTGGACAGATACGCAGTATTTT,CASTRLLSSGNVWTDTQYF
once,17,TRBJ1-2,TRBD1,TRBV5-1,TGCGCCAGCAGCTTCCGAGGGGGCGGGTTGATTAACTATGGCTACACCTTC,CASSFRGGGLINYGYTF
once,20,TRBJ2-7,TRBD2,TRBV11-1,TGTGCCAGCAGCCCGACTAGCGGGAGGGCATACGAGGGTCTCTACAATGAGCAGTACTTC,CASSPTSGRAYEGLYNEQYF
-,16,TRBJ2-3,-,TRBV21-1,TGTGCCAGCAGTAAAAGGAGTCAGGCCTGCACAGATACGCGGTATTTT,CASSKRSQACTDTRYF
few,15,TRBJ2-1,-,TRBV4-1,TGCGCCAGCAGCCAAGAGGATAGGGTTAATAGTGAGCAGTTCTTC,CASSQEDRVNSEQFF
few,13,TRBJ2-4,-,TRBV7-3,TGTGCCAGCAGCGTAATTGGGAGTAACGGGCAGTACTTC,CASSVIGSNGQYF
-,16,TRBJ1-4,-,TRBV28,TGTGCCAGCACCATAACCAGCGGATTAGCAAATGAAAAACTGTTTTTT,CASTITSGLANEKLFF
few,14,TRBJ2-5,-,TRBV7-2,TGTGCCAGCAGCTCGCCGGAAAGGGCAGAGACCCAGTACTTC,CASSSPERAETQYF
many,18,TRBJ2-1,TRBD2,TRBV16,TGTGCCAGCAGCCCGCCAACCCCCGGACTAGCGGCGTACAATGAGCAGTTCTTC,CASSPPTPGLAAYNEQFF
-,17,TRBJ2-1,TRBD2,TRBV7-9,TGTGCCAGCAGCTTAGCGACCAGACTAGCGGGACTCAATGAGCAGTTCTTC,CASSLATRLAGLNEQFF
-,13,TRBJ2-3,-,TRBV10-1,TGCGCCAGCAATTTGGACCACCGGGATACGCAGTATTTT,CASNLDHRDTQYF
-,16,TRBJ2-7,-,TRBV5-1,TGCGCCAGCAGCTTGGGAGCGGGCGTGAATACCTACGAGCAGTACTTC,CASSLGAGVNTYEQYF
few,13,TRBJ1-5,-,TRBV20-1,TGCAGTGCTGCTGGGGATAGCAATCAGCCCCAGCATTTT,CSAAGDSNQPQHF
few,15,TRBJ2-5,TRBD2,TRBV20-1,TGCAGTGCCGCAGCGGGAGGGCCATCACGGGAGACCCAGTACTTC,CSAAAGGPSRETQYF
-,14,TRBJ2-7,TRBD1,TRBV29-1,TGCAGCGTTGAGGGGGACAGGGTCTACAATGAGCAGTACTTC,CSVEGDRVYNEQYF
-,16,TRBJ2-5,-,TRBV6-2/TRBV6-3,TGTACCAGCAGTTACAGGATCAGGACATCGGGAAAGACCCAGTACTTC,CTSSYRIRTSGKTQYF
few,15,TRBJ2-7,-,TRBV3-1,TGTGCCAGCAGCCCCCCCAGGGAGAGGTCCTACGAGCAGTACTTC,CASSPPRERSYEQYF
-,12,TRBJ2-7,-,TRBV6-2/TRBV6-3,TGTGCCAGCGCAGGGGCTTACTACGAGCAGTACTTC,CASAGAYYEQYF
-,14,TRBJ2-2,TRBD1,TRBV3-1,TGTGCCAGCAGACAGGGGGCCGCAGCCGGGGAGCTGTTTTTT,CASRQGAAAGELFF
once,18,TRBJ1-2,TRBD1,TRBV6-1,TGTGCCAGTGGCACAGACCGCCGGGACAGAAGCCTATCTGGGGGCTACACCTTC,CASGTDRRDRSLSGGYTF
once,13,TRBJ1-5,TRBD1,TRBV2,TGTGCCAGCAGGGGACAGGGGAAAGCGCCCCAGCATTTT,CASRGQGKAPQHF
-,13,TRBJ1-5,-,TRBV4-1,TGCGCCAGCAGCCAAGATCCCCCGGCCTCCCAGCATTTT,CASSQDPPASQHF
once,13,TRBJ1-5,-,TRBV4-1,TGCGCCAGCAGCCATTTAACAGGGTGGCCCCAGCATTTT,CASSHLTGWPQHF
few,14,TRBJ2-4,-,TRBV4-3,TGCGCCAGCAGCCAGTCAGTCTCTCAAAACATTCAGTACTTC,CASSQSVSQNIQYF
-,16,TRBJ2-3,-,TRBV7-9,TGTGCCAGCAGCTTACTAGTGAGGCCGCGGGCTGATACGCAGTATTTT,CASSLLVRPRADTQYF